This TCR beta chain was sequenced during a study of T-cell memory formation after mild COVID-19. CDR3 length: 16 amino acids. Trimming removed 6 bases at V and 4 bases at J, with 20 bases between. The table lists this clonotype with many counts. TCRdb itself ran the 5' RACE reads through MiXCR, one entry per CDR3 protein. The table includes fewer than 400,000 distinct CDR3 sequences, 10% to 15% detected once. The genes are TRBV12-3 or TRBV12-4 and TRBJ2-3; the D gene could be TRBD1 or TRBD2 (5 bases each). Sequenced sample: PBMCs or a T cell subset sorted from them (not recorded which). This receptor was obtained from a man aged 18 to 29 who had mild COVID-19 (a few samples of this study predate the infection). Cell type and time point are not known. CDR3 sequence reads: CASSLGLSRGADTQYF. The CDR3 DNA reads TGTGCCAGCAGCCTCGGACTCTCAAGGGGAGCAGATACGCAGTATTTT.